These 27 T cell receptor beta chains were all obtained from the same sample, sequenced in a study of blood T cell repertoires in COVID-19. TCRdb's copy holds only in-frame clones and misses some; the assay was immunoSEQ multiplex PCR. The table records more than 250,000 clones, about four fifths of them present only once. The sequencing input was PBMCs or T cells enriched from blood (not recorded which). The receptors stem from a man aged 35-49 years who had been exposed to COVID-19.

The chain combines TRBV7-6 with TRBJ2-1; 8 nucleotides agree with TRBD2. Trimming at V came to 6 bases and at J to 3 bases, leaving 7 bases not matched to a gene. The CDR3 has 15 residues. Germline V lookup: CDR1 SGHVS, CDR2 FNYEAQ. CDR3 sequence (DNA): TGTGCCAGCAGGCCGCTAAGCGGGAGCTACAATGAGCAGTTCTTC. Residues: CASRPLSGSYNEQFF. The full variable domain, rest sourced from reference TRBV7-6 and TRBJ2-1, is GAGVSQSPRYKVTKRGQDVALRCDPISGHVSLYWYRQALGQGPEFLTYFNYEAQQDKSGLPNDRFSAERPEGSISTLTIQRTEQRDSAMYRCASRPLSGSYNEQFFGPGTRLTVL.

This chain joins TRBV19 and TRBJ2-3; D remains unclear. V shed 6 bases and J shed 6 bases, with 4 bases lying between them. Germline-derived CDR1 and CDR2 are LNHDA and SQIVND (reference sequence). The CDR3 spans 10 residues. In DNA, the CDR3 is TGTGCCAGTAGACATGATACGCAGTATTTT. It yields the protein CASRHDTQYF.

The chain is built from TRBV18 and TRBJ1-6; D is uncertain. Per germline, CDR1 KGHSH and CDR2 LQKENI. The CDR3 loop spans 15 amino acids. Trimming left V 1 base short and J 9 bases short, with 13 bases between. The CDR3 nucleotides are TGTGCCAGCTCACCACAACCGGGGAGGAGTTCACCCCTCCACTTT. The encoded protein is CASSPQPGRSSPLHF.

V gene TRBV5-1 combines with J gene TRBJ1-3; the D gene is possibly TRBD1 (5 bases). There are 17 residues in the CDR3. Germline V gene lookup returns CDR1 SGHRS and CDR2 YFSETQ. V lost 0 bases, J lost 0 bases, and 13 bases lay in between. The CDR3 sequence is CASSLAATASSGNTIYF. The CDR3, as DNA: TGCGCCAGCAGCTTGGCCGCGACAGCGAGCTCTGGAAACACCATATATTTT.

The chain has TRBV7-9 and TRBJ2-7, with a possible D match to TRBD2 (6 bases). Deletions cut 5 bases from V and 0 bases from J, with 11 bases between. The CDR3 totals 14 residues. Germline CDR1 is SEHNR and CDR2 is FQNEAQ (reference sequence). CDR3 sequence reads: CASSPHGSSYEQYF. The DNA of the CDR3 is TGTGCCAGCAGCCCGCACGGGAGCTCCTACGAGCAGTACTTC.

This clone appeared once. The chain employs TRBV12-3 or TRBV12-4 and TRBJ2-3, with a possible D match to TRBD2 (5 bases). V dropped 8 bases and J dropped 4 bases, with 7 bases sitting between them. This CDR3 is built from 11 residues. For the CDR3, the DNA is TGTGCCAGCGAGAGGGCAGATACGCAGTATTTT. Protein product: CASERADTQYF.

J is TRBJ2-7 and V is TRBV18, with D uncertain. The CDR3 has 12 residues. With 5 bases removed from V and 2 bases from J, the gap between germline ends came to 7 bases. The germline V gene encodes CDR1 KGHSH and CDR2 LQKENI. The CDR3 region is CASSYETYEQYF. The CDR3 DNA sequence: TGTGCCAGCTCATACGAGACCTACGAGCAGTACTTC.

The rearrangement links TRBV19 to TRBJ2-2, with 10 bases fitting TRBD2. The junction had 12 bases not matched to a gene; V was cut back by 6 bases and J by 5 bases. The CDR3 is 17 amino acids. Germline CDR1 is LNHDA and CDR2 is SQIVND (reference sequence). In nucleotides, the CDR3 is TGTGCCAGTAGAACTTCGGGGTTAGCGGGAGGAACCGGGGAGCTGTTTTTT. The encoded protein is CASRTSGLAGGTGELFF.

This chain connects TRBV19 to TRBJ1-4; D uncertain. CDR3 size: 19 residues. V lost 0 bases and J lost 0, with 17 bases in between. Germline V gene data show CDR1 as LNHDA and CDR2 as SQIVND (reference sequence). DNA for the CDR3: TGTGCCAGTAGTATAGAAGGTGTGGGCAGAAGAGCAACTAATGAAAAACTGTTTTTT. Amino acid sequence: CASSIEGVGRRATNEKLFF.

This clone was found many times. The V and J genes are TRBV25-1 and TRBJ2-7; D perhaps matches TRBD1 (5 bases). V dropped 1 base and J dropped 7 bases, with 14 bases sitting between them. Germline V gives CDR1 MGHDK, CDR2 SYGVNS. This CDR3 comprises 14 residues. The CDR3 DNA reads as TGTGCCAGCAGTGAATCTGGCAGGGCTCGGGAGCAGTACTTC. As protein: CASSESGRAREQYF.

The chain couples TRBV7-6 to TRBJ2-7, with 10 bases identical to TRBD2. The CDR3 loop spans 14 amino acids. V was pared by 5 bases and J by 3 bases, with 4 bases of the junction left unmatched. Germline CDR1 and CDR2: SGHVS and FNYEAQ. The CDR3 spells CASSPGTSVYEQYF. The CDR3 DNA is TGTGCCAGCAGCCCCGGGACTAGCGTCTACGAGCAGTACTTC.

Judged by abundance, this clone is medium-sized. The chain recombines TRBV5-1 with TRBJ1-1; D is perhaps TRBD1 (5 bases). Germline V gene data show CDR1 as SGHRS and CDR2 as YFSETQ. This CDR3 is built from 15 residues. V lost 0 bases and J 3 bases, leaving 12 bases between the germline ends. The CDR3 bases are TGCGCCAGCAGCTTGGGACAGTCGTTGGACACTGAAGCTTTCTTT. Translation: CASSLGQSLDTEAFF.

The chain joins TRBV28 to TRBJ2-5, with 7 nucleotides matching TRBD2. CDR3 length: 14 residues. V shed 4 bases, J shed 4 bases, and the junction held 6 bases outside the gene matches. Germline CDR1 and CDR2: MDHEN and SYDVKM. This chain's CDR3 is CASSSGLVTETQYF. CDR3 DNA: TGTGCCAGCAGTTCCGGACTAGTGACAGAGACCCAGTACTTC. The variable domain in full, completed from reference TRBV28 and TRBJ2-5, reads DVKVTQSSRYLVKRTGEKVFLECVQDMDHENMFWYRQDPGLGLRLIYFSYDVKMKEKGDIPEGYSVSREKKERFSLILESASTNQTSMYLCASSSGLVTETQYFGPGTRLLVL.

This rearrangement joins TRBV19 to TRBJ2-7; tentative D call: TRBD2 (5 bases). The germline gives CDR1 LNHDA, CDR2 SQIVND (reference sequence). The CDR3 loop spans 17 amino acids. Trimming stripped 1 base from V and 4 bases from J, with 20 bases between. CDR3 sequence reads: CASSIGSPGSALYEQYF. The CDR3, as DNA: TGTGCCAGTAGTATAGGTTCGCCGGGAAGTGCGTTGTACGAGCAGTACTTC.

This sequence joins TRBV30 and TRBJ2-1; D is undetermined. The CDR3 has 15 residues. Germline V CDR1 and CDR2: GTSNPN, SVGIG (reference sequence). Trimming took off 0 bases at V and 8 bases at J, with 17 bases between the two ends. The CDR3 DNA sequence: TGTGCCTGGAGTGTCCGGTCCTCCCCCCGGGATGAGCAGTTCTTC. This codes for CAWSVRSSPRDEQFF.

This clone was seen a handful of times. At one boundary the junction diverges from the germline segment, which might be a read error. CDR3 protein: CASSIGTANGNTIYF. As DNA, the CDR3 is TGTGCTAGCAGCATCGGTACAGCTAACGGAAACACCATATATTTT. The chain recombines TRBV7-7 with TRBJ1-3, with D unclear. The CDR3 has 15 amino acids. Germline V CDR1 and CDR2: SSHAT, FNYEAQ (reference sequence).

The chain carries TRBV18 and TRBJ2-5, with TRBD1 as a possible D gene (6 bases). The germline V gene encodes CDR1 KGHSH and CDR2 LQKENI. The CDR3 loop spans 14 amino acids. The ends were cut back, 2 bases at V and 2 bases at J, with 9 bases in the middle. The CDR3 DNA reads TGTGCCAGCTCACCATCCAGGGGACAAGAGACCCAGTACTTC. Its protein product is CASSPSRGQETQYF.

CDR3 in DNA: TGTGCCAGCAGCTTAGATCCCAGTTCCACAGATACGCAGTATTTT. Protein: CASSLDPSSTDTQYF. V and J are TRBV11-2 and TRBJ2-3; no clear D. Trimming cost V 0 bases and J 2 bases, with 9 bases left between them. There are 15 residues in the CDR3. Germline V gene data show CDR1 as SGHAT and CDR2 as FQNNGV.

This clone was seen just once. The chain recombines TRBV27 with TRBJ1-2, with 7 bases lining up with TRBD1. The junction had 7 bases not matched to a gene; V was cut back by 3 bases and J by 0 bases. Germline V gene data show CDR1 as MNHEY and CDR2 as SMNVEV (reference sequence). This CDR3 has 16 amino acids. The CDR3 region has the DNA TGTGCCAGCAGTTTTTTCCCCCAGGGGGCTAACTATGGCTACACCTTC. Encoded protein: CASSFFPQGANYGYTF.

The gene calls are TRBV2 and TRBJ1-5, with 8 nucleotides matching TRBD1. This CDR3 is built from 15 residues. V dropped 5 bases and J dropped 4; count of bases not matched to a gene: 7. From germline, CDR1 is SNHLY and CDR2 FYNNEI. CDR3 DNA: TGTGCCAGCAGTATAAGACAGGGGCCGAATCAGCCCCAGCATTTT. Translated: CASSIRQGPNQPQHF.

The chain uses TRBV7-3 and TRBJ2-1; TRBD2 aligns across 8 bases. The CDR3 totals 15 residues. The V gene's germline CDR1 is SGHTA and CDR2 FQGTGA. V trimming: 3 bases; J trimming: 8 bases; junction bases outside the gene matches: 9. The CDR3 protein is CASSFISGSKDEQFF. CDR3 in DNA: TGTGCCAGCAGCTTTATAAGCGGGAGTAAGGATGAGCAGTTCTTC.

The rearrangement links TRBV10-2 to TRBJ1-2; the D gene is possibly TRBD1 (6 bases). Trimming pared 7 bases from V and 4 bases from J, leaving 13 bases between. Germline loops: CDR1 WSHSY, CDR2 SAAADI. CDR3 length: 13 amino acids. The CDR3 protein is CASMGQDSYGYTF. The CDR3 region has the DNA TGCGCCAGCATGGGTCAGGACAGCTATGGCTACACCTTC.

The V gene is TRBV6-5, the J gene TRBJ1-1, with D tentatively TRBD1 (5 bases). Germline V gene lookup returns CDR1 MNHEY and CDR2 SVGAGI. The germline V and J ends were trimmed by 5 bases and 10 bases, with 17 bases remaining between them. The CDR3 sequence is 13 residues long. CDR3 in amino acids: CASSPVTGTSAFF. CDR3 sequence (DNA): TGTGCCAGCAGTCCCGTAACCGGGACTTCAGCTTTCTTT.

The chain uses TRBV12-3 or TRBV12-4 and TRBJ2-7; TRBD1 might be the D (6 bases). The CDR3 totals 13 residues. V lost 6 bases and J 7 bases, leaving 16 bases between the germline ends. Here the CDR3 reads CASRTDSTEEQYF. CDR3 DNA: TGTGCCAGCAGGACGGACAGCACTGAGGAGCAGTACTTC.

The chain combines TRBV9 with TRBJ1-1, with TRBD1 as a possible D gene (5 bases). Trimming cost V 6 bases and J 10 bases, with 19 bases left between them. This CDR3 is built from 13 residues. The germline V gene has CDR1 SGDLS and CDR2 YYNGEE. CDR3 loop: CASNQQGSGGAFF. As DNA, the CDR3 is TGTGCCAGCAATCAACAAGGTTCCGGGGGAGCTTTCTTT.

V is TRBV24-1 and J is TRBJ2-5, with D perhaps matching TRBD1 (6 bases). V lost 4 bases and J 9 bases, leaving 14 bases between the germline ends. The CDR3 extends over 13 amino acids. Germline V lookup: CDR1 KGHDR, CDR2 SFDVKD. DNA of the CDR3: TGTGCCACCAGTGACCACACAACAGGGTCCCAGTACTTC. It yields the protein CATSDHTTGSQYF.

The V gene is TRBV24-1, the J gene TRBJ2-1; 9 bases map to TRBD2. Per germline, CDR1 KGHDR and CDR2 SFDVKD. V dropped 5 bases and J dropped 4; count of bases not matched to a gene: 5. The CDR3 consists of 15 residues. The CDR3 DNA sequence: TGTGCCACCAGTGTGGCGGGAGGGCCATACAATGAGCAGTTCTTC. Its translation: CATSVAGGPYNEQFF.